This T cell receptor beta chain was documented in a study of blood T cell repertoires in COVID-19. Study in general: Sites in the United States, Italy and Spain provided acute and convalescent COVID-19 samples.

V shed 4 bases, J shed 10 bases, and the junction held 9 bases outside the gene matches. Germline assignment: CDR1 SGHTA and CDR2 FQGNSA. The CDR3 consists of 14 residues. Sequencing was performed with immunoSEQ multiplex PCR; in TCRdb, only in-frame clones are kept and a portion is missing. The table has 200,000 or so clones, about 90% seen once. V and J are TRBV7-2 and TRBJ2-1; 8 bases align to TRBD2. Sequencing was carried out using PBMCs or T cells enriched from blood (not recorded which). The sequence was collected from a man younger than 45 who had recovered from COVID-19. The DNA of the CDR3 is TGTGCCAGCAGCTCCCTGACTAGCGATGGCGAGCAGTTCTTC. Residues: CASSSLTSDGEQFF.